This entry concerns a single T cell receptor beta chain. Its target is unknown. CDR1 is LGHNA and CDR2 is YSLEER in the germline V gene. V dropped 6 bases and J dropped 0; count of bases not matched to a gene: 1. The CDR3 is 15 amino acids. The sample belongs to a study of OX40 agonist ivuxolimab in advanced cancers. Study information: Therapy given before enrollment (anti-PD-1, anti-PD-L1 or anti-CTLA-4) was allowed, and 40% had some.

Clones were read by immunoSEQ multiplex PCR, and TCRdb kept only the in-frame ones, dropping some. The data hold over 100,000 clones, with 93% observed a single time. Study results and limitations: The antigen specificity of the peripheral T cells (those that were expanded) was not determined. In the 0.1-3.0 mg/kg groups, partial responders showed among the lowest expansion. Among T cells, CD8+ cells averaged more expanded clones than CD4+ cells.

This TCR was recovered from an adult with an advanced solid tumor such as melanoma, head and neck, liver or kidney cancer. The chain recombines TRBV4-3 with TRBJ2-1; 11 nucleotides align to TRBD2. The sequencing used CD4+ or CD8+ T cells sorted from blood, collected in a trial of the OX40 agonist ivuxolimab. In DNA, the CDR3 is TGCGCCAGCAGTGGACTAGCGGGCTCCTACAATGAGCAGTTCTTC. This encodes CASSGLAGSYNEQFF.